This T cell receptor beta chain is from a study of T-cell reconstitution after alpha-beta-depleted transplantation in children. Researchers prepared the TCRbeta library using unique molecular identifiers, the study reports. TCRdb re-derived calls from the PCR reads in MiXCR, one entry per CDR3 protein. The sample shows about 470,000 distinct CDR3 sequences, around two fifths of them seen only once. Between the trimmed V and J ends, which lost 3 bases and 11 bases, there was a span of 18 bases. The V gene's germline CDR1 is SGHKS and CDR2 YYEKEE (reference sequence). This CDR3 is 15 amino acids long. This material consisted of PBMCs, taken before TCRalphabeta/CD19-depleted stem cell transplant. The rearrangement joins TRBV5-5 to TRBJ1-6; TRBD1 might be the D (6 bases). This clonotype originated in a girl under 10 years old with aplastic anemia, due to receive a stem cell transplant. Written as DNA, the CDR3 is TGTGCCAGCAGCTCTGCCCAGGGGACGAGGGCACCCCTCCACTTT. This sequence encodes CASSSAQGTRAPLHF.